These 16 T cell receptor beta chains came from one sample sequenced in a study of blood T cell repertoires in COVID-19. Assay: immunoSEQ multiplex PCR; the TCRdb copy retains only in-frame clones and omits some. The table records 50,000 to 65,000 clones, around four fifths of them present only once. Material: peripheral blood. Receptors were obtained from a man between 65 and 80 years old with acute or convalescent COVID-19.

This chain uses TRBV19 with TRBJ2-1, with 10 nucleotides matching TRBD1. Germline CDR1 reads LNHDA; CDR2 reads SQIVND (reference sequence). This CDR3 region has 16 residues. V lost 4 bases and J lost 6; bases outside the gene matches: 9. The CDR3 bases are TGTGCCAGTAGTACCCTCCGGGACAGGGGACGCAATGAGCAGTTCTTC. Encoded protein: CASSTLRDRGRNEQFF. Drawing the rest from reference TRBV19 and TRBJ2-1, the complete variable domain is DGGITQSPKYLFRKEGQNVTLSCEQNLNHDAMYWYRQDPGQGLRLIYYSQIVNDFQKGDIAEGYSVSREKKESFPLTVTSAQKNPTAFYLCASSTLRDRGRNEQFFGPGTRLTVL.

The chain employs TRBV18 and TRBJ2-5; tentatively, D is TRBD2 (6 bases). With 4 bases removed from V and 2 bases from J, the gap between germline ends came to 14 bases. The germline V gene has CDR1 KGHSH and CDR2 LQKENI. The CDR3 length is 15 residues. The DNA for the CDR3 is TGTGCCAGCTCACGCTTGGGCGGGGCTCAAGAGACCCAGTACTTC. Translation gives CASSRLGGAQETQYF. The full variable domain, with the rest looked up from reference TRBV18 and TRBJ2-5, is NAGVMQNPRHLVRRRGQEARLRCSPMKGHSHVYWYRQLPEEGLKFMVYLQKENIIDESGMPKERFSAEFPKEGPSILRIQQVVRGDSAAYFCASSRLGGAQETQYFGPGTRLLVL.

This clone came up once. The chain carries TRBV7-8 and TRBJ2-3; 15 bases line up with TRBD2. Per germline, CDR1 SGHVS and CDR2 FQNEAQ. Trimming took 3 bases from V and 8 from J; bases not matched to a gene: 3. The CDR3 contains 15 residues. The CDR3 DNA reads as TGTGCCAGCAGCTTTGGACTAGCGGGGGGGGGTACGCAGTATTTT. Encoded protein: CASSFGLAGGGTQYF. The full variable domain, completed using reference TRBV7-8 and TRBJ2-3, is GAGVSQSPRYKVAKRGQDVALRCDPISGHVSLFWYQQALGQGPEFLTYFQNEAQLDKSGLPSDRFFAERPEGSVSTLKIQRTQQEDSAVYLCASSFGLAGGGTQYFGPGTRLTVL.

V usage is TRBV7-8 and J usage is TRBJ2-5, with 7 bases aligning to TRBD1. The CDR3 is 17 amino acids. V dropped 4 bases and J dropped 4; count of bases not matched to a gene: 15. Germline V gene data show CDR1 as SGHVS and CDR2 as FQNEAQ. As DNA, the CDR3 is TGTGCCAGCAGCTCGCCACACAGGGGAGAAAGCGTAGAGACCCAGTACTTC. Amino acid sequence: CASSSPHRGESVETQYF. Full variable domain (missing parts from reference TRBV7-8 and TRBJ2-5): GAGVSQSPRYKVAKRGQDVALRCDPISGHVSLFWYQQALGQGPEFLTYFQNEAQLDKSGLPSDRFFAERPEGSVSTLKIQRTQQEDSAVYLCASSSPHRGESVETQYFGPGTRLLVL.

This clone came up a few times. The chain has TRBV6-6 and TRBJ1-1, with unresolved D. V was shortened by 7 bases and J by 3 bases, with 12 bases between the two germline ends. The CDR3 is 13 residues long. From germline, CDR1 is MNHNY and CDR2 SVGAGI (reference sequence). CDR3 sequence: CASIDVGDTEAFF. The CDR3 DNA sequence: TGTGCCAGCATCGACGTCGGGGACACTGAAGCTTTCTTT.

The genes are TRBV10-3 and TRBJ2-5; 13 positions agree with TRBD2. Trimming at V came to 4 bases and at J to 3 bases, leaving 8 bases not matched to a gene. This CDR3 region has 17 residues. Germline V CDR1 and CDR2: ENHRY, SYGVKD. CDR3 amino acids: CAISAAGTSGNKETQYF. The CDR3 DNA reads TGTGCCATCAGTGCGGCCGGGACTAGCGGGAATAAAGAGACCCAGTACTTC.

The CDR3 sequence: CASRGRGSYEQYF. The DNA of the CDR3 is TGTGCCAGTAGGGGAAGGGGTTCCTACGAGCAGTACTTC. The chain links TRBV19 to TRBJ2-7; the D gene is possibly TRBD1 (5 bases). CDR1 is LNHDA and CDR2 is SQIVND in the germline V gene (reference sequence). The CDR3 sequence is 13 residues long. V was cut by 6 bases and J by 1 base, with 10 bases left in between.

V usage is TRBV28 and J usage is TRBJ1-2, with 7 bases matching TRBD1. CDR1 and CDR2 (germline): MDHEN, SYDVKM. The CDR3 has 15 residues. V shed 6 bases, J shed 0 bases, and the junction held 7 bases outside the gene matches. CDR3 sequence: CASSDGTASNYGYTF. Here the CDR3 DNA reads TGTGCCAGCAGCGACGGGACAGCCTCTAACTATGGCTACACCTTC.

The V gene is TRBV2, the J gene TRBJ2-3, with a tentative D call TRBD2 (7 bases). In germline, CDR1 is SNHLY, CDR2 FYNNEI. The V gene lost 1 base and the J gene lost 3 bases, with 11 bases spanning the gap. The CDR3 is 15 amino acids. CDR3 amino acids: CASSEGGGPTDTQYF. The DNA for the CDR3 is TGTGCCAGCAGTGAAGGGGGGGGCCCTACAGATACGCAGTATTTT.

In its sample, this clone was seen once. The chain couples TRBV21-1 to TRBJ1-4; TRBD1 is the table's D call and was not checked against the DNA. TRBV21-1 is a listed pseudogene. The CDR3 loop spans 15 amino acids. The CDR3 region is CASSHGQDRNEKLFF. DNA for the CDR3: TGTGCCAGCAGCCATGGACAGGACCGAAATGAAAAACTGTTTTTT.

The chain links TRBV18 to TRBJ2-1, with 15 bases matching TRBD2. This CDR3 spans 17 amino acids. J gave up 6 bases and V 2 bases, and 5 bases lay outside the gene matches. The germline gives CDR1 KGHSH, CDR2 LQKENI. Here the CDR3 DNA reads TGTGCCAGCTCACCAGCCGGGACTAGCGGGGGGTTCAATGAGCAGTTCTTC. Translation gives CASSPAGTSGGFNEQFF.

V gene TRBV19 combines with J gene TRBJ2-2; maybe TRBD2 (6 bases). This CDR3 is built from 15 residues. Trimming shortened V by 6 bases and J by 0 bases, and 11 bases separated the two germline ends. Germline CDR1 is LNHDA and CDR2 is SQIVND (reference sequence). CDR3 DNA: TGTGCCAGTAGGACCCCGGGGGCGAACACCGGGGAGCTGTTTTTT. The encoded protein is CASRTPGANTGELFF.

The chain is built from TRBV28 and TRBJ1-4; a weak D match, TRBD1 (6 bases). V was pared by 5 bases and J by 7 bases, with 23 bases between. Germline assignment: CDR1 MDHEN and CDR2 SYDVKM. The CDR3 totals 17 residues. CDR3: CASSPRPGTILGEKLFF. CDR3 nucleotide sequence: TGTGCCAGCAGTCCGCGTCCCGGGACAATTTTGGGTGAAAAACTGTTTTTT.

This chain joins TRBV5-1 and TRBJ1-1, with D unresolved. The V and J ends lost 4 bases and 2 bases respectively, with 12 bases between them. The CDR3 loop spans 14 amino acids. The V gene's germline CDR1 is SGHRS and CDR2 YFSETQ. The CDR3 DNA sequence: TGCGCCAGCAGCGTACAGCCGACAAACACTGAAGCTTTCTTT. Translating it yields CASSVQPTNTEAFF.

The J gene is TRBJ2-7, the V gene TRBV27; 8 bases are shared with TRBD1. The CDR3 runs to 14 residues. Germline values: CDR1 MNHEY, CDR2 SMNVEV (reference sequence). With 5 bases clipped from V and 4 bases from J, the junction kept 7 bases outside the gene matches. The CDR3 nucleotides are TGTGCCAGCAGTACGCGGACAGGGAATTACGAGCAGTACTTC. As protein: CASSTRTGNYEQYF.

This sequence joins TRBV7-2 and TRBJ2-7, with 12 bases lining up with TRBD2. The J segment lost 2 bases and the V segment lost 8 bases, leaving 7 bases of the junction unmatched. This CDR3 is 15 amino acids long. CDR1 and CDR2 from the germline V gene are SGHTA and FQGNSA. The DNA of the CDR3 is TGTGCCAGCTCCGTACTAGCGGGGGGTCCCTACGAGCAGTACTTC. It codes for CASSVLAGGPYEQYF.